This T cell receptor beta chain appears in the sequencing data of a study of shared clonotypes between healthy human individuals. Study overall: The study used three CD4 naive, three CD4 memory, two CD8 naive and one CD8 memory plate per donor. Findings and limits, study-wide: On the whole, naive subsets had larger estimated richness than memory subsets had. Although depth was large, rarefaction showed that sequencing of the sorted subsets was incomplete. Only blood samples were collected, and tissue repertoires likely differ.

Points on this clone: What it binds is not known.

The naive CD8 population came from CD45RO-negative cells selected for CCR7, without terminally differentiated effector memory CD45RA+ cells. TCRdb's copy holds only in-frame clones and misses some; the assay was immunoSEQ multiplex PCR. This sample has around 2,100,000 clones, with approximately 94% found just once. The J segment lost 2 bases and the V segment lost 5 bases, leaving 8 bases of the junction unmatched. Germline V CDR1 and CDR2: LNHDA, SQIVND (reference sequence). This CDR3 has 15 amino acids. Sequencing was carried out using naive CD8+ T cells sorted from blood. This chain connects TRBV19 to TRBJ2-7; 8 bases are a match to TRBD1. The TCR sequence derives from a man younger than 30 in good health. The CDR3 nucleotides read TGTGCCAGTAGTGCCGGACAGGGTAATACCTACGAGCAGTACTTC. Protein: CASSAGQGNTYEQYF.